This T cell receptor (beta chain) was sequenced for a study of identical twins. The sample holds a few counts of this clonotype. Its antigen remains unknown. Study conclusions and caveats: Those out-of-frame alpha sequences shared by twins showed an excess of low generation probability.

With V trimmed by 4 bases and J by 0 bases, 9 bases remained unmatched. This CDR3 has 17 amino acids. Germline CDR1 is SGHRS and CDR2 is YFSETQ. TCRdb fed the 5' RACE reads into MiXCR, producing one record per CDR3 protein. The repertoire holds roughly 240,000 distinct CDR3 sequences, roughly 7% seen once, with roughly 3.6% in the top ten. These data also formed part of another study, on yellow fever vaccine responses in identical twins.

This receptor was taken from a woman between 18 and 29 years old in good health. The V gene is TRBV5-1, the J gene TRBJ2-3; 9 bases fit TRBD2. Sequencing was performed on memory (CD45RO+) T cells sorted from blood. CDR3 bases: TGCGCCAGCAGCCCGAGGGCTAGCGGGACCAGCACAGATACGCAGTATTTT. Amino acids: CASSPRASGTSTDTQYF. The variable domain in full, completed from reference TRBV5-1 and TRBJ2-3, reads KAGVTQTPRYLIKTRGQQVTLSCSPISGHRSVSWYQQTPGQGLQFLFEYFSETQRNKGNFPGRFSGRQFSNSRSEMNVSTLELGDSALYLCASSPRASGTSTDTQYFGPGTRLTVL.